The 15 T cell receptor beta chains reported below all come from one sample, sequenced in a study of response to subunit inactivated influenza vaccine. TCRdb processed the RT-PCR reads anew with MiXCR; each CDR3 protein has one entry. The table shows 500,000 to 550,000 distinct CDR3 sequences, with about 7.6% occurring only once. The material sequenced was PBMCs from blood, taken less than 25 months after vaccination. All receptors come from a man between 50 and 69 years old who received an inactivated influenza vaccine.

This clonotype was counted at least ten times. The genes are TRBV7-2 and TRBJ2-3, with 12 bases fitting TRBD1. With 0 bases clipped from V and 5 bases from J, the junction kept 6 bases outside the gene matches. The CDR3 has 17 amino acids. Per germline, CDR1 SGHTA and CDR2 FQGNSA. The CDR3 DNA reads TGTGCCAGCAGCTTAGCGGGGACAGGGGGCTCGGGAGATACGCAGTATTTT. Protein sequence: CASSLAGTGGSGDTQYF.

The chain employs TRBV6-1 and TRBJ1-6; 7 bases are shared with TRBD1. The germline V gene encodes CDR1 MNHNS and CDR2 SASEGT. The CDR3 extends over 18 amino acids. The junction had 13 bases not matched to a gene; V was cut back by 6 bases and J by 2 bases. The CDR3 is CASRSARQGQAYNSPLHF. Written as DNA, the CDR3 is TGTGCCAGCAGGAGCGCTCGACAGGGTCAGGCCTATAATTCACCCCTCCACTTT.

The chain couples TRBV10-3 to TRBJ2-1; a possible D gene is TRBD2 (5 bases). The germline CDR1 and CDR2 sequences are ENHRY and SYGVKD. V lost 3 bases, J lost 10 bases, and 7 bases lay in between. CDR3 length: 11 residues. CDR3 coding DNA: TGTGCCATCAGTGACTCGGGGGAGCAGTTCTTC. Its protein is CAISDSGEQFF.

This clonotype came up a few times. The CDR3 loop is CATSRAVKETQYF. In DNA, the CDR3 is TGTGCCACCAGCAGAGCAGTTAAAGAGACCCAGTACTTC. J is TRBJ2-5 and V is TRBV15; D gene unclear. V dropped 1 base and J dropped 3 bases, with 6 bases sitting between them. Germline CDR1 and CDR2: LNHNV and YYDKDF (reference sequence). The CDR3 has 13 amino acids.

The table lists this clonotype with a few counts. This chain links TRBV12-3 or TRBV12-4 with TRBJ1-1; 12 nucleotides line up with TRBD1. This CDR3 comprises 14 residues. The V segment lost 4 bases and the J segment 7 bases; nucleotides outside the gene matches: 4. The CDR3 loop reads CASSSGTGGGEAFF. As DNA, the CDR3 is TGTGCCAGCAGTTCCGGGACAGGGGGCGGTGAAGCTTTCTTT.

V and J are TRBV6-1 and TRBJ1-5; D might be TRBD1 (5 bases). Per germline, CDR1 MNHNS and CDR2 SASEGT. V dropped 6 bases and J dropped 7 bases, with 19 bases sitting between them. The CDR3 spans 15 residues. CDR3 in DNA: TGTGCCAGCAGAGAGACCTGGGTGGGGCACCAGCCCCAGCATTTT. The encoded protein is CASRETWVGHQPQHF.

This clonotype was detected many times. The V gene is TRBV4-1, the J gene TRBJ1-4; no clear D. The CDR3 runs 17 residues. V was cut by 1 base and J by 6 bases, with 18 bases left in between. Germline CDR1 MGHRA, CDR2 YSYEKL. The CDR3 DNA reads TGCGCCAGCAGCCAAGTTGTGGGGATACGGGTCGATGAAAAACTGTTTTTT. Its protein product is CASSQVVGIRVDEKLFF.

A few counts support this clonotype. The rearrangement joins TRBV30 to TRBJ1-5, with a possible D match to TRBD1 (5 bases). With 1 base removed from V and 2 bases from J, the gap between germline ends came to 12 bases. Germline V lookup: CDR1 GTSNPN, CDR2 SVGIG (reference sequence). This CDR3 has 15 amino acids. The CDR3 region has the DNA TGTGCCTGGAGTGCCGGGGGTTCGGGCAATCAGCCCCAGCATTTT. As protein: CAWSAGGSGNQPQHF.

V gene TRBV4-1 combines with J gene TRBJ1-1; D uncertain. CDR3 length: 15 amino acids. The germline V gene has CDR1 MGHRA and CDR2 YSYEKL. Trimming stripped 4 bases from V and 0 bases from J, with 12 bases between. The CDR3 bases are TGCGCCAGCAGCCGATTGGGAGACATGAACACTGAAGCTTTCTTT. Its protein is CASSRLGDMNTEAFF.

This clonotype came up a few times. The chain links TRBV7-9 to TRBJ2-1; D is uncertain. CDR3 length: 15 amino acids. Germline loops: CDR1 SEHNR, CDR2 FQNEAQ (reference sequence). V gave up 5 bases and J gave up 6 bases, with 17 bases separating them. This chain's CDR3 is CASSPPSGWGNEQFF. For the CDR3, the DNA is TGTGCCAGCAGCCCCCCCTCCGGGTGGGGCAATGAGCAGTTCTTC.

This clonotype appeared many times. The chain employs TRBV7-9 and TRBJ1-5; D gene ambiguous. V lost 4 bases, J lost 0 bases, and 10 bases lay in between. Germline V gene lookup returns CDR1 SEHNR and CDR2 FQNEAQ (reference sequence). The CDR3 totals 15 residues. The CDR3 DNA follows: TGTGCCAGCAGCTCCGGGCAGACTAGCAATCAGCCCCAGCATTTT. Translation: CASSSGQTSNQPQHF.

Only a few counts were recorded for this clonotype. The chain couples TRBV11-2 to TRBJ2-5, with D tentatively TRBD2 (6 bases). Germline V gene lookup returns CDR1 SGHAT and CDR2 FQNNGV. The CDR3 length is 14 residues. V was trimmed by 7 bases and J by 2 bases, leaving 14 bases between them. CDR3 protein: CASTRLGRQETQYF. The CDR3 DNA follows: TGTGCCAGCACCCGACTAGGTCGGCAAGAGACCCAGTACTTC.

This clonotype was seen only a few times. The J gene is TRBJ2-1, the V gene TRBV12-3 or TRBV12-4, with TRBD2 matching over 12 bases. V dropped 5 bases and J dropped 5; count of bases not matched to a gene: 10. The CDR3 contains 17 residues. CDR3 region: CASSETLAGGPDNEQFF. The CDR3 bases are TGTGCCAGCAGTGAGACCCTAGCGGGGGGGCCCGACAATGAGCAGTTCTTC.

This clonotype has at least ten counts. The chain uses TRBV18 and TRBJ2-1; tentative D call: TRBD2 (5 bases). Deletions cut 3 bases from V and 7 bases from J, with 16 bases between. CDR1 and CDR2 from the germline V gene are KGHSH and LQKENI. CDR3 length equals 15 residues. The CDR3 DNA follows: TGTGCCAGCTCACCGACGGTCACTAGGGATAATGAGCAGTTCTTC. This encodes CASSPTVTRDNEQFF.

The rearrangement uses TRBV29-1 and TRBJ2-4; D remains ambiguous. In germline, CDR1 is SQVTM, CDR2 ANQGSEA. This CDR3 is built from 16 residues. V lost 0 bases to trimming and J lost 0 bases, with 12 bases between them. CDR3 amino acids: CSVEDPGREAKNIQYF. The CDR3 DNA sequence: TGCAGCGTTGAAGATCCTGGTAGGGAAGCCAAAAACATTCAGTACTTC.